Sequencing of this T cell receptor (beta chain) was carried out in a study of CD8 T cells in ankylosing spondylitis. Study outcomes and limitations: A TCR beta motif made of eight highly homologous variants seemed typical of ankylosing spondylitis blood.

Worth noting for this clonotype: The antigen is unknown.

The CDR3 is 13 residues long. From germline, CDR1 is SGHTA and CDR2 FQGTGA. Trimming took 5 bases from V and 4 from J, leaving 11 bases between them. Quantitative 5'-RACE was performed with molecular barcodes, and it yielded the TCR beta libraries. TCRdb redid the calling of the 5' RACE reads with MiXCR, one entry per CDR3 protein. This table holds under 950,000 distinct CDR3 sequences, about 20% found once. The sequenced sample consisted of blood, either unsorted or a sorted T cell fraction (not recorded which). The TCR originated in a male donor with ankylosing spondylitis. The chain couples TRBV7-3 to TRBJ1-2; D gene uncertain. The CDR3 DNA is TGTGCCAGCAGCCCCGGAGCCACCTATGGCTACACCTTC. It codes for CASSPGATYGYTF.